The 5 T cell receptor beta chains below all came from one sample that was sequenced in a study of T cells in Graves' hyperthyroidism and ophthalmopathy. The source material, RNA transcripts, was used to amplify TCR beta CDR3 regions. The study used the HTBI primer set for a first-round RT-PCR of the TCR CDR3. TCRdb passed the multiplex PCR reads through MiXCR, listing each CDR3 protein once. The sample lists a few hundred thousand distinct CDR3 sequences, 19% occurring once. The sequenced sample was blood. These TCRs come from a woman younger than 35 with Graves' hyperthyroidism.

This clonotype was picked up many times. CDR3 region: CATSRDGYEQYF. The CDR3 bases are TGTGCCACCAGCAGAGACGGCTACGAGCAGTACTTC. The gene calls are TRBV15 and TRBJ2-7; the D is unclear. This CDR3 is 12 amino acids long. V lost 0 bases, J lost 3 bases, and 3 bases lay in between. In germline, CDR1 is LNHNV, CDR2 YYDKDF (reference sequence). The variable domain in full, with the rest retrieved from reference TRBV15 and TRBJ2-7, is DAMVIQNPRYQVTQFGKPVTLSCSQTLNHNVMYWYQQKSSQAPKLLFHYYDKDFNNEADTPDNFQSRRPNTSFCFLDIRSPGLGDTAMYLCATSRDGYEQYFGPGTRLTVT.

This clonotype came up many times. This chain uses TRBV28 with TRBJ2-7, with 11 bases identical to TRBD1. The CDR3 contains 17 residues. The V gene end was trimmed by 2 bases and the J gene end by 1 base; junction bases not matched to a gene: 7. Germline CDR1 MDHEN, CDR2 SYDVKM. The CDR3 loop is CASSLPGQGARSYEQYF. Written as DNA, the CDR3 is TGTGCCAGCAGTTTACCCGGACAGGGGGCAAGGTCCTACGAGCAGTACTTC.

CDR3 amino acids: CSARGLAGGLYNEQFF. CDR3 nucleotide sequence: TGCAGTGCTAGAGGACTAGCGGGTGGGCTCTACAATGAGCAGTTCTTC. The V and J genes are TRBV20-1 and TRBJ2-1, with 10 bases lining up with TRBD2. The J segment lost 3 bases and the V segment lost 1 base, leaving 6 bases of the junction unmatched. CDR1 DFQATT and CDR2 SNEGSKA come from the germline V gene (reference sequence). This CDR3 spans 16 amino acids.

This clonotype was counted only a few times. A much more abundant neighbour one base away suggests this may be a read error. The chain has TRBV11-1 and TRBJ1-5; D might be TRBD1 (6 bases). Germline loops: CDR1 SGHAT, CDR2 FQDESV (reference sequence). This CDR3 has 16 amino acids. Deletions cut 1 base from V and 0 bases from J, with 10 bases between. The CDR3 coding sequence is TGTGCCAGCAGCTTAGGGACAGTTTATAGCAATCAGCCCCAGCATTTT. This codes for CASSLGTVYSNQPQHF.

The chain links TRBV30 to TRBJ2-1, with 8 nucleotides matching TRBD2. Per the germline V gene, CDR1 is GTSNPN and CDR2 is SVGIG (reference sequence). This CDR3 contains 15 residues. V trimming: 3 bases; J trimming: 0 bases; junction bases outside the gene matches: 4. The CDR3 spells CAWSPGGGSYNEQFF. The CDR3 region has the DNA TGTGCCTGGAGCCCCGGGGGGGGCTCCTACAATGAGCAGTTCTTC.